The 19 T cell receptor beta chains given below trace back to one sample, sequenced in a study of tumor-infiltrating lymphocytes in primary liver carcinoma. Unsorted whole blood supplied the blood RNA, and germline DNA was isolated too. cDNA specific to TCR beta was made from roughly 500 ng of total RNA, with a constant-region primer employed for priming. A slightly modified ARM-PCR protocol with three nested multiplex PCR rounds produced these TCR beta libraries. The study ran its first two PCR rounds for nine to ten cycles each, using TRBV1-TRBV30 forward primers and a C-beta reverse primer. TCRdb re-called the multiplex PCR reads with MiXCR, one entry per CDR3 protein. The sample has 310,000 or so distinct CDR3 sequences, less than 75% seen once. The source material was peripheral blood. The receptor source for this set is a man aged 35 to 55 with primary liver carcinoma and hepatitis B virus infection.

This clonotype turned up a few times. The J gene is TRBJ2-2, the V gene TRBV5-1; TRBD2 agrees at 10 bases. J gave up 6 bases and V 4 bases, and 6 bases lay outside the gene matches. This CDR3 spans 15 amino acids. CDR1 is SGHRS, CDR2 YFSETQ, per germline. The CDR3 loop is CASSLGTSAAGELFF. The CDR3 DNA reads TGCGCCAGCAGCCTGGGGACTAGCGCCGCCGGGGAGCTGTTTTTT.

This clonotype has a count of ten or more. The rearrangement joins TRBV6-2 or TRBV6-3 to TRBJ2-1, with D possibly matching TRBD2 (5 bases). The CDR3 runs to 15 residues. Germline V gene lookup returns CDR1 MNHEY and CDR2 SVGEGT. Deletions cut 6 bases from V and 2 bases from J, with 14 bases between. The CDR3 DNA sequence: TGTGCCAGCAGGGGGTCGGGAAGTGCCTACAATGAGCAGTTCTTC. As protein: CASRGSGSAYNEQFF.

The CDR3 nucleotides are TGTGCCAGCAGGCGGAGGAGGGGATACGCCGGGGAGCTGTTTTTT. Protein: CASRRRRGYAGELFF. This chain links TRBV28 with TRBJ2-2; perhaps TRBD2 as D (6 bases). V was cut by 6 bases and J by 6 bases, with 17 bases left in between. Germline V lookup: CDR1 MDHEN, CDR2 SYDVKM. The CDR3 contains 15 residues.

There are many counts of this clonotype. The rearrangement uses TRBV6-5 and TRBJ2-7, with D perhaps matching TRBD1 (6 bases). In germline, CDR1 is MNHEY, CDR2 SVGAGI. CDR3 size: 13 residues. Trimming removed 0 bases from V and 5 bases from J, with 8 bases in between. The CDR3 bases are TGTGCCAGCAGTTACTCGTACAGGGACGAGCAGTACTTC. It specifies CASSYSYRDEQYF.

The chain combines TRBV28 with TRBJ2-2; D remains unclear. The CDR3 spans 13 residues. Germline loops: CDR1 MDHEN, CDR2 SYDVKM. Trimming took off 4 bases at V and 7 bases at J, with 10 bases between the two ends. The CDR3 spells CASSSPVGGELFF. The DNA of the CDR3 is TGTGCCAGCAGTTCACCCGTAGGCGGGGAGCTGTTTTTT. The variable domain in full, completed from reference TRBV28 and TRBJ2-2, reads DVKVTQSSRYLVKRTGEKVFLECVQDMDHENMFWYRQDPGLGLRLIYFSYDVKMKEKGDIPEGYSVSREKKERFSLILESASTNQTSMYLCASSSPVGGELFFGEGSRLTVL.

Many counts were recorded for this clonotype. This chain joins TRBV29-1 and TRBJ2-7, with TRBD1 as a possible D gene (5 bases). Trimming left V 8 bases short and J 5 bases short, with 13 bases between. Germline V CDR1 and CDR2: SQVTM, ANQGSEA. The CDR3 is 11 amino acids. This CDR3 reads CSTRVVDEQYF. In DNA form, the CDR3 reads TGCAGCACCAGGGTAGTGGACGAGCAGTACTTC.

In the case of this clonotype: This may be a read error, as it is one base from a much larger clone. The V and J genes are TRBV5-5 and TRBJ1-2; no definite D call. V was shortened by 6 bases and J by 4 bases, with 16 bases between the two germline ends. This CDR3 is 14 amino acids long. Germline-derived CDR1 and CDR2 are SGHKS and YYEKEE (reference sequence). CDR3 sequence: CASNTWGTSYGYTF. CDR3 DNA: TGTGCCAGCAATACATGGGGAACAAGCTATGGCTACACCTTC.

This clonotype was counted many times. The chain is built from TRBV6-5 and TRBJ2-3; possible D gene TRBD1, 5 bases. Germline assignment: CDR1 MNHEY and CDR2 SVGAGI. V lost 8 bases, J lost 9 bases, and 12 bases lay in between. This CDR3 contains 11 residues. The chain's CDR3 is CASRQLETQYF. The CDR3 DNA reads as TGTGCCAGCCGACAGTTGGAGACGCAGTATTTT.

The CDR3 loop reads CASSAGTIRVEQFF. DNA for the CDR3: TGTGCCAGCAGTGCCGGGACGATCCGTGTTGAGCAGTTCTTC. The rearrangement uses TRBV28 and TRBJ2-1; D possibly uses TRBD1 or TRBD2 (5 bases each). CDR3 size: 14 residues. V was trimmed by 5 bases and J by 9 bases, leaving 17 bases between them. Germline V lookup: CDR1 MDHEN, CDR2 SYDVKM. Combining the CDR3 with reference TRBV28 and TRBJ2-1 gives the whole variable domain DVKVTQSSRYLVKRTGEKVFLECVQDMDHENMFWYRQDPGLGLRLIYFSYDVKMKEKGDIPEGYSVSREKKERFSLILESASTNQTSMYLCASSAGTIRVEQFFGPGTRLTVL.

This clonotype appeared a few times. This clone may be a read error of a much larger clone one base away. V gene TRBV29-1 combines with J gene TRBJ2-2; possible D gene TRBD1, 6 bases. Germline V gene data show CDR1 as SQVTM and CDR2 as ANQGSEA. The CDR3 covers 14 residues. CDR3 protein: CSVGDVRDTGELSF. CDR3 in DNA: TGCAGCGTTGGCGACGTCAGGGACACCGGGGAGCTGTCTTTT.

Turning to this clonotype: A much larger clone is a single base away; this may be a read error. This chain joins TRBV29-1 and TRBJ1-3; D may be TRBD1 (6 bases). The germline V gene has CDR1 SQVTM and CDR2 ANQGSEA. V gave up 3 bases and J gave up 3 bases, with 9 bases separating them. The CDR3 has 13 amino acids. The CDR3 sequence: CSVEDSYGNTIYF. The CDR3 nucleotides are TGCAGCGTTGAGGACAGCTATGGAAACACCATATATTTT. Variable domain in full (rest from reference TRBV29-1 and TRBJ1-3): SAVISQKPSRDICQRGTSLTIQCQVDSQVTMMFWYRQQPGQSLTLIATANQGSEATYESGFVIDKFPISRPNLTFSTLTVSNMSPEDSSIYLCSVEDSYGNTIYFGEGSWLTVV.

On this clonotype itself: The junction departs from the called germline gene at one end, perhaps through a read error. The chain carries TRBV11-2 and TRBJ1-1, with D unresolved. The V gene's germline CDR1 is SGHAT and CDR2 FQNNGV. The CDR3 loop spans 14 amino acids. In DNA form, the CDR3 reads TGTACCAGCACCATGGACTCTTCGAACACTGAAGCTTTCTTT. The encoded protein is CTSTMDSSNTEAFF.

This clonotype has more than one count but fewer than ten. One junction end disagrees with the germline gene, perhaps due to a read error. This chain connects TRBV12-3 or TRBV12-4 to TRBJ2-1; 9 bases agree with TRBD2. The CDR3 is 15 residues long. The CDR3 loop reads CASRLGREGHNEQFF. The CDR3 DNA reads as TGTGCCAGCAGATTAGGGCGGGAGGGGCACAATGAGCAGTTCTTC.

V gene TRBV6-4 combines with J gene TRBJ2-2; 12 bases match TRBD1. CDR3 length: 15 amino acids. J was trimmed by 7 bases and V by 6 bases; bases with no gene match: 6. CDR1 and CDR2 from the germline V gene are MRHNA and SNTAGT. The chain's CDR3 is CASSPGTGGIGELFF. CDR3 DNA: TGTGCCAGCAGCCCCGGGACAGGGGGCATCGGGGAGCTGTTTTTT.

About this clonotype: A much larger clone lies one base from this, so it may be a read error. The chain employs TRBV4-1 and TRBJ2-1; the D gene is possibly TRBD2 (5 bases). This CDR3 contains 18 residues. Germline assignment: CDR1 MGHRA and CDR2 YSYEKL. The CDR3 spells CASNQDSLASGSYNEQFF. CDR3 sequence (DNA): TGCGCCAGCAACCAAGACTCGCTAGCAAGTGGATCCTACAATGAGCAGTTCTTC.

This clonotype occurred once. It may be a read error: a sequence one base away is much more abundant. The chain links TRBV7-9 to TRBJ1-2, with TRBD1 matching over 7 bases. Germline lookup yields CDR1 SEHNR and CDR2 FQNEAQ (reference sequence). V shed 10 bases and J 10 bases; nucleotides not matched to a gene: 15. The CDR3 is made up of 13 amino acids. The CDR3 region is CATRTGQLTDYTF. The CDR3 DNA sequence: TGTGCCACCCGGACAGGCCAACTCACTGACTACACCTTC. Using reference TRBV7-9 and TRBJ1-2 for the parts outside the CDR3, the full variable domain is DTGVSQNPRHKITKRGQNVTFRCDPISEHNRLYWYRQTLGQGPEFLTYFQNEAQLEKSRLLSDRFSAERPKGSFSTLEIQRTEQGDSAMYLCATRTGQLTDYTFGSGTRLTVV.

As for this clonotype: Since the CDR3 does not end with the conserved phenylalanine or tryptophan, this likely comes from a read error. The limits of the CDR3 on the DNA are not certain, so only TCRdb's listed CDR3 is given. The CDR3 loop reads CAISGGTEGNEQSL. V and J are TRBV10-3 and TRBJ2-1; the table's D call of TRBD2 was not tested on the DNA. Germline CDR1 and CDR2: ENHRY and SYGVKD. The CDR3 is 14 amino acids in total, end residues counted.

In the case of this clonotype: A much larger clone differs by one base, so this may be a read error. The rearrangement joins TRBV11-2 to TRBJ2-3, with unresolved D. Trimming cost V 6 bases and J 2 bases, with 15 bases left between them. CDR3 size: 15 residues. Germline loops: CDR1 SGHAT, CDR2 FQNNGV. CDR3 residues: CASSEFRRATDTQYF. For the CDR3, the DNA is TGTGCCAGCAGTGAATTCCGGAGAGCCACAGATACGCAGTATTTT. The whole variable domain, filled in from reference TRBV11-2 and TRBJ2-3, reads EAGVAQSPRYKIIEKRQSVAFWCNPISGHATLYWYQQILGQGPKLLIQFQNNGVVDDSQLPKDRFSAERLKGVDSTLKIQPAKLEDSAVYLCASSEFRRATDTQYFGPGTRLTVL.

In this sample, this clonotype turned up once. This may arise from a read error, as a much more abundant clone is one base away. The V call is TRBV12-5, the J call TRBJ2-1; TRBD1 matches at 9 bases. Germline-derived CDR1 and CDR2 are LGHNT and FRNRAP. This CDR3 comprises 17 residues. The CDR3, as DNA: TGTACTAGTGGTTTGGACGAAACAGGGGGCGGAATCAGGGAGCAGTTCTTC. It specifies CTSGLDETGGGIREQFF. The complete variable domain, with remaining parts taken from reference TRBV12-5 and TRBJ2-1, reads DARVTQTPRHKVTEMGQEVTMRCQPILGHNTVFWYRQTMMQGLELLAYFRNRAPLDDSGMPKDRFSAEMPDATLATLKIQPSEPRDSAVYFCTSGLDETGGGIREQFFGPGTRLTVL.